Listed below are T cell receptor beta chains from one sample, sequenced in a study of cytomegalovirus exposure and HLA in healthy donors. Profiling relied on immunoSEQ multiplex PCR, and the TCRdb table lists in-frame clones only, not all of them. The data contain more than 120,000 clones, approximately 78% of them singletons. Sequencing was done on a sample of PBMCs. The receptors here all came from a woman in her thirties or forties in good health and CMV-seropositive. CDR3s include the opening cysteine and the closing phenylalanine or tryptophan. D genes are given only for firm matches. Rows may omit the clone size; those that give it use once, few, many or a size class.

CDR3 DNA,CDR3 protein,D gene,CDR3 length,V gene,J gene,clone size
TGTGCCAGCAGCTTAACTAGCGGGCGATTTTCAGACTACAATGAGCAGTTCTTC,CASSLTSGRFSDYNEQFF,TRBD2,18,TRBV7-6,TRBJ2-1,medium-sized
TGTGCCAGCAGTTTGAACCTATCCTACGAGCAGTACTTC,CASSLNLSYEQYF,.,13,TRBV28,TRBJ2-7,.
TGTGCCAGCAGGGACAGGGTCTATGGCTACACCTTC,CASRDRVYGYTF,TRBD1,12,TRBV19,TRBJ1-2,once
TGTGCCAGCAGTCCCCCCGCCGGCCTAGGCTACGAGCAGTACTTC,CASSPPAGLGYEQYF,.,15,TRBV28,TRBJ2-7,.
TGTGCCAGAAGCGAAGTCCCGGGACTAGCGAGATTCTTC,CARSEVPGLARFF,TRBD2,13,TRBV5-3,TRBJ2-1,.
TGTGCCAGCAGGGGCCAGAGCAATCAGCCCCAGCATTTT,CASRGQSNQPQHF,.,13,TRBV2,TRBJ1-5,.
TGTGCCAGCAGCTTAGATCCGGGACTAGCGTCCCCCGGGGAGCTGTTTTTT,CASSLDPGLASPGELFF,TRBD2,17,TRBV7-6,TRBJ2-2,.
TGTGCCAGCTCACTGGGACAGACACAAGAGACCCAGTACTTC,CASSLGQTQETQYF,TRBD1,14,TRBV18,TRBJ2-5,.
TGTGCCAGCAGCCAAGGGGGAGTGATCCTGTTTTTT,CASSQGGVILFF,.,12,TRBV4-1,TRBJ1-4,few
TGTGCCAGCAGTCCCCAGGGCAATCAGCCCCAGCATTTT,CASSPQGNQPQHF,.,13,TRBV6-5,TRBJ1-5,few
TGTGCCAGCAGCTTGGCTAGCGGGCCCAACGAGCAGTACTTC,CASSLASGPNEQYF,TRBD2,14,TRBV5-5,TRBJ2-7,.
TGTGCCACCAGCATTGACAGGTCGTCCTACGAGCAGTACTTC,CATSIDRSSYEQYF,.,14,TRBV15,TRBJ2-7,.
TGCGCCAGCAGCTTGGGACCCACTAGCTCCTACGAGCAGTACTTC,CASSLGPTSSYEQYF,.,15,TRBV5-1,TRBJ2-7,.
TGTGCCAGCAGCTTCCAGGGGGAGGACACTGAAGCTTTCTTT,CASSFQGEDTEAFF,TRBD1,14,TRBV11-3,TRBJ1-1,once
TGTGCCAGCAGTTACCAGACTAGCGGGAGCTCCTACGAGCAGTACTTC,CASSYQTSGSSYEQYF,TRBD2,16,TRBV6-5,TRBJ2-7,once
TGTGCCAGCAGCTTTATGATCGCGGGAGTTCCCTACGAGCAGTACTTC,CASSFMIAGVPYEQYF,TRBD2,16,TRBV7-2,TRBJ2-7,.
TGTGCCAGCACACATGGGACTAGCGGGGGGAGCTCCTACAATGAGCAGTTCTTC,CASTHGTSGGSSYNEQFF,TRBD2,18,TRBV5-6,TRBJ2-1,.
TGTGCCAGTAGTACCCCTAGCGGGAGGATGTACCAAGAGACCCAGTACTTC,CASSTPSGRMYQETQYF,TRBD2,17,TRBV19,TRBJ2-5,once
TGCGCCAGCAGCCCCAGGGGCGGCCAGCCCCAGCATTTT,CASSPRGGQPQHF,.,13,TRBV4-1,TRBJ1-5,few
TGCGCCAGCAGCTTGGATGGACTAGCAGAATACAATGAGCAGTTCTTC,CASSLDGLAEYNEQFF,TRBD2,16,TRBV4-1,TRBJ2-1,.
TGTGCCAGCAGCCACGGACTAGCGGGTTCCTACGAGCAGTACTTC,CASSHGLAGSYEQYF,TRBD2,15,TRBV11-2,TRBJ2-7,.
TGCGCCAGCAGCCATAGTCTAGCGAACAATGAGCAGTTCTTC,CASSHSLANNEQFF,.,14,TRBV4-1,TRBJ2-1,once
TGTGCCAGCAGCGTAGACGGCGGGAGTCTCGGGGAGCTGTTTTTT,CASSVDGGSLGELFF,TRBD2,15,TRBV9,TRBJ2-2,.
TGCGCCAGCAGCCAAGTGTCTCAGGGGGGTCAGCCCCAGCATTTT,CASSQVSQGGQPQHF,TRBD1,15,TRBV4-1,TRBJ1-5,.
TGTGCCAGCACCCTGAGCCGCTCCTACGAGCAGTACTTC,CASTLSRSYEQYF,.,13,TRBV28,TRBJ2-7,.
TGTGCCAGCAGTGAAGCGGAGCGGGGTTGGTATGGCTACACCTTC,CASSEAERGWYGYTF,.,15,TRBV2,TRBJ1-2,.
TGCGCCAGCACCCTTTCGAGCTCCTACAATGAGCAGTTCTTC,CASTLSSSYNEQFF,.,14,TRBV5-1,TRBJ2-1,.
TGTGCCAGCAGCTTTGGGGGAGGGGAGCTGAACACTGAAGCTTTCTTT,CASSFGGGELNTEAFF,.,16,TRBV11-1,TRBJ1-1,.
TGTTCCAGCAGCTACCGACAGGGGGCTGAAGCTTTCTTT,CSSSYRQGAEAFF,TRBD1,13,TRBV7-9,TRBJ1-1,once
TGCGCCAGCAGCTTGGACCCCGGCGGGAGGGCCACCGGGGAGCTGTTTTTT,CASSLDPGGRATGELFF,TRBD2,17,TRBV5-1,TRBJ2-2,.
TGTGCCAGCAGCTTACATGGTCTAGCGGGAGGAGAGACCCAGTACTTC,CASSLHGLAGGETQYF,TRBD2,16,TRBV7-8,TRBJ2-5,once
TGTGCCAGCAGCTTAGTATGGGGCGGGGTTGAGACCCAGTACTTC,CASSLVWGGVETQYF,.,15,TRBV7-2,TRBJ2-5,.
TGTGCCAGCAGTGAAGCTTCCGGGAATCAGCCCCAGCATTTT,CASSEASGNQPQHF,.,14,TRBV2,TRBJ1-5,.
TGTGCCAGCAGCGTCCAGACTCTGCGGGACAGGGGCTACGAGCAGTACTTC,CASSVQTLRDRGYEQYF,TRBD1,17,TRBV9,TRBJ2-7,.